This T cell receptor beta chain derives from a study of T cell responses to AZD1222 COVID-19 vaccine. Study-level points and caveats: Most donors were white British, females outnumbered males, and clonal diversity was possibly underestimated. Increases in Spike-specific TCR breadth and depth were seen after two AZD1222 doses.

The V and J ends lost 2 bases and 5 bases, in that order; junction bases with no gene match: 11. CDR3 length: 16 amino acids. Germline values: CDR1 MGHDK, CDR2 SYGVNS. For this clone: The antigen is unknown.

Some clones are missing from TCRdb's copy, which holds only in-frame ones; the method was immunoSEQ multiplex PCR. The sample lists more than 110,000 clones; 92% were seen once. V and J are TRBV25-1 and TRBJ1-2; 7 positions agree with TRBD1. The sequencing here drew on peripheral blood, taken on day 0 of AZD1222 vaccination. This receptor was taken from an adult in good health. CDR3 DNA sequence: TGTGCCAGCAGTGAAAAGGCAGCCAGGGGGAGGTATGGCTACACCTTC. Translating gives CASSEKAARGRYGYTF.